Included here is one T cell receptor (beta chain) sequence, with context. The sample comes from a study of cytomegalovirus exposure and HLA in healthy donors. Germline V gene data show CDR1 as SGHDT and CDR2 as YYEEEE. With 0 bases removed from V and 4 bases from J, the gap between germline ends came to 8 bases. The length of the CDR3 is 14 residues. Primers included in the PCR were 60 Vbeta and 13 Jbeta primers. TCRdb keeps only in-frame clones here, not all; method: immunoSEQ multiplex PCR. The table shows 65,000 to 85,000 clones, with approximately 70% occurring only once. The chain recombines TRBV5-6 with TRBJ1-3; D might be TRBD1 (6 bases). This clonotype originated in a male donor in good health and CMV-seropositive. Sequenced input: PBMCs. The CDR3 nucleotides are TGTGCCAGCAGCTTGGACAGGGCAGGAAACACCATATATTTT. This gives the protein CASSLDRAGNTIYF. The whole variable domain, filled in from reference TRBV5-6 and TRBJ1-3, reads DAGVTQSPTHLIKTRGQQVTLRCSPKSGHDTVSWYQQALGQGPQFIFQYYEEEERQRGNFPDRFSGHQFPNYSSELNVNALLLGDSALYLCASSLDRAGNTIYFGEGSWLTVV.